The 13 T cell receptor beta chains given below trace back to one sample, sequenced in a study of breast tumors, draining lymph nodes, adjacent tissues. Using its own MiXCR run on the multiplex PCR reads, TCRdb lists one record per CDR3 protein. The table lists about 180,000 distinct CDR3 sequences, about 30% of them singletons. Axillary draining lymph nodes of breast cancer patients supplied the node samples. Material: axillary lymph node tissue. The receptors stem from a female donor with breast cancer. Some clones in this sample may be carry-over from other donors' samples.

The chain combines TRBV29-1 with TRBJ2-3; 13 bases match TRBD2. The germline V gene encodes CDR1 SQVTM and CDR2 ANQGSEA. CDR3 length equals 19 residues. V was pared by 7 bases and J by 1 base, with 17 bases of the junction left unmatched. The DNA of the CDR3 is TGCAGCGCCCGCTCGATTCCCGTTGGACTAGCGGGGGGCACAGATACGCAGTATTTT. Its protein product is CSARSIPVGLAGGTDTQYF.

There are many counts of this clonotype. The V and J genes are TRBV7-2 and TRBJ1-5; D unresolved. The CDR3 contains 13 residues. Trimming took off 2 bases at V and 9 bases at J, with 11 bases between the two ends. The germline CDR1 and CDR2 sequences are SGHTA and FQGNSA. The CDR3 loop reads CASSLPGPLPQHF. Written as DNA, the CDR3 is TGTGCCAGCAGCTTACCGGGTCCCCTGCCCCAGCATTTT.

At least ten counts were recorded for this clonotype. The chain combines TRBV7-2 with TRBJ2-1; D is perhaps TRBD2 (5 bases). The germline V gene encodes CDR1 SGHTA and CDR2 FQGNSA. CDR3 length: 16 residues. V was cut by 5 bases and J by 4 bases, with 18 bases left in between. The CDR3 loop is CASSGGAGIGYNEQFF. Written as DNA, the CDR3 is TGTGCCAGCAGCGGAGGCGCTGGTATAGGGTACAATGAGCAGTTCTTC.

This clonotype was detected many times. J is TRBJ1-2 and V is TRBV20-1; D not certain. Trimming pared 0 bases from V and 8 bases from J, leaving 13 bases between. The CDR3 is 13 residues long. Germline V gives CDR1 DFQATT, CDR2 SNEGSKA (reference sequence). The CDR3 DNA follows: TGCAGTGCTAGAGAGACTCGGGGATCCGGCTACACCTTC. It is translated as CSARETRGSGYTF.

The gene calls are TRBV7-9 and TRBJ2-3; unclear D gene. Germline CDR1 is SEHNR and CDR2 is FQNEAQ (reference sequence). V was trimmed by 1 base and J by 6 bases, leaving 11 bases between them. The CDR3 consists of 14 residues. The CDR3 DNA reads TGTGCCAGCAGCTTAGGTATAGCCTCCGATACGCAGTATTTT. Translated, it gives CASSLGIASDTQYF.

Ten or more counts support this clonotype. The chain couples TRBV15 to TRBJ2-3, with 7 bases identical to TRBD1. This CDR3 has 16 amino acids. Trimming took 7 bases from V and 1 from J; bases not matched to a gene: 11. CDR1 is LNHNV, CDR2 YYDKDF, per germline (reference sequence). The CDR3 nucleotides are TGTGCCACCAACAGCTTCCAGGGGGATGGCACAGATACGCAGTATTTT. It translates to CATNSFQGDGTDTQYF.

This clonotype was seen a single time. The chain combines TRBV24-1 with TRBJ1-4, with TRBD1 as a possible D gene (5 bases). The CDR3 has 20 residues. Trimming stripped 3 bases from V and 0 bases from J, with 22 bases between. The germline CDR1 and CDR2 sequences are KGHDR and SFDVKD. CDR3 region: CATSDLAGTVPWATNEKLFF. The CDR3 bases are TGTGCCACCAGTGATCTCGCAGGGACGGTACCTTGGGCAACTAATGAAAAACTGTTTTTT.

The chain is built from TRBV4-1 and TRBJ2-2, with D tentatively TRBD1 (5 bases). The better agreement between TRBJ1-1 and the DNA end casts doubt on the J call. In germline, CDR1 is MGHRA, CDR2 YSYEKL. The CDR3 loop spans 16 amino acids. The CDR3: CASSQGGEGPNTEAFF. DNA for the CDR3: TGCGCCAGCAGCCAAGGAGGGGAAGGACCGAACACTGAAGCTTTCTTT.

Points on this clonotype: This may arise from a read error, as a much more abundant clone is one base away. V usage is TRBV6-5 and J usage is TRBJ2-3; D is possibly TRBD1 or TRBD2 (5 bases each). Germline values: CDR1 MNHEY, CDR2 SVGAGI. The CDR3 is 14 residues long. Trimming left V 6 bases short and J 4 bases short, with 14 bases between. This chain's CDR3 is CASRRGRGADTQYF. CDR3 nucleotide sequence: TGTGCCAGCAGACGCGGACGGGGCGCAGATACGCAGTATTTT.

This clonotype was seen at least ten times. J is TRBJ2-2 and V is TRBV7-9; D unresolved. Germline V gives CDR1 SEHNR, CDR2 FQNEAQ (reference sequence). This CDR3 is built from 16 residues. Trimming removed 5 bases at V and 1 base at J, with 14 bases between. In DNA, the CDR3 is TGTGCCAGCAGCGTAGACGCTGGCAGGAACACCGGGGAGCTGTTTTTT. Its translation: CASSVDAGRNTGELFF.

About this clonotype: A single base separates this from a much larger clone, so it may be a read error. Since the CDR3 does not end with the conserved phenylalanine or tryptophan, this likely comes from a read error. The chain joins TRBV19 to TRBJ1-2; a possible D gene is TRBD1 (6 bases). Trimming took off 6 bases at V and 3 bases at J, with 17 bases between the two ends. This CDR3 is 15 amino acids long. Germline lookup yields CDR1 LNHDA and CDR2 SQIVND (reference sequence). CDR3: CASRGGEYGDYGYTS. The DNA of the CDR3 is TGTGCCAGTAGAGGGGGGGAATATGGGGACTATGGCTACACCTCC.

This clonotype was seen many times. V is TRBV5-6 and J is TRBJ2-1, with TRBD2 matching 11 bases. The junction had 8 bases not matched to a gene; V was cut back by 3 bases and J by 3 bases. The germline V gene encodes CDR1 SGHDT and CDR2 YYEEEE. The CDR3 consists of 17 residues. The CDR3 is CASSSSSGRSNYNEQFF. The DNA for the CDR3 is TGTGCCAGCAGCTCATCTAGCGGGAGGAGCAACTACAATGAGCAGTTCTTC.

The genes are TRBV25-1 and TRBJ1-6, with TRBD1 matching 9 bases. Unmatched junction bases numbered 8, after V lost 2 bases and J lost 15 bases. Germline V gene data show CDR1 as MGHDK and CDR2 as SYGVNS. The CDR3 totals 14 residues. The CDR3 DNA sequence: TGTGCCAGCAGTGAACTCGGGACAGGGACTTACCTCCACTTT. Translation: CASSELGTGTYLHF.